This T cell receptor (beta chain) originates from a study of identifying expanded T cells in peripheral blood (dated by TCRdb to the late 2010s). Regarding the research as a whole: Technical replicates were generated by sequencing separate aliquots of the same genomic DNA pool, and four replicates were compared pairwise. The investigation overall reported the following: The beta-binomial model significantly reduced the number of clones called differentially abundant and the false-positive rate across all healthy-donor time intervals. For all healthy donors, the variance in clone template counts between roughly 2-week samples rose significantly as total template count increased. The binomial model flagged around 1.2 differentially abundant clones between technical replicates but approximately 16 over two weeks and approximately 18 over roughly 4 weeks. The authors expected that biological variance in healthy repertoires might rise further over much longer intervals, such as months to years.

During the collection period, no immune events, such as infections, were documented for the healthy donors. Time-dependent variance in a beta-binomial model of T-cell clone differential abundance was calibrated using healthy-donor blood repertoires as a training cohort. The training cohort was composed of some ten healthy donors, 3 female and 7 male. Donor ages ranged from about 25 to 64 years, with an average of approximately 43 years. Whole blood, obtained from a commercial supplier, was collected from each healthy donor at three time points spaced around 2 weeks apart. For immunosequencing, genomic DNA was extracted from unsorted whole blood. CDR1 SGHDT and CDR2 YYEEEE were looked up in the germline V gene. The germline V and J ends show losses of 4 bases and 0 bases respectively, and no gene match explains 7 bases of the junction. The CDR3 spans 15 residues, from the cysteine through the phenylalanine. CDR3 DNA is the only sequence kept; it has 45 bases, read in frame from the first base.

This clone was observed once. Its antigen remains unidentified. The sample holds no much larger clone one base away, and base qualities are not on file. TCRbeta CDR3 regions were profiled by bias-controlled multiplex PCR amplification of genomic DNA with the immunoSEQ Assay. The original pipeline was this. To quantify the absolute abundance of each unique TCRbeta CDR3 region, the sequences were collapsed and filtered. Two models were used to test differential abundance: a binomial model (Fisher-equivalent) and a beta-binomial model that adds time-dependent variance fitted from healthy donors. Clones with fewer than 5 combined templates were excluded, and clones with Benjamini-Hochberg FDR below 0.01 were called differentially abundant. Beta-binomial variance was modeled as a function of total template count across the two samples using the form v = (b*log(k)+a)^2. This is the immuneACCESS table as TCRdb keeps it, with only in-frame sequences that have V and J called. A part of the clones is gone; compared with another copy, unresolved V genes explain less than half, and the rest is unexplained. V and J calls and clone size follow that table, whereas D and trimming were derived from the DNA. Here the sample has 65,000 to 95,000 clones; about 83% occur a single time. The ten top clones hold about 20% of the sample.

Sequencing was done on a sample of blood. The rearranged chain carries TRBV5-6 and TRBJ2-7, with 7 bases matching TRBD1. The sequence was obtained from a person aged 18 to 70 in good health. The DNA reads TGTGCCAGCAGCCGAGGGGGCGCCAGCTCCTACGAGCAGTACTTC. Translation gives CASSRGGASSYEQYF.